What follows are 30 T cell receptor beta chains derived from one specimen sequenced in a study of cytotoxic CD8 clonotypes in ibrutinib-treated CLL. Produced via immunoSEQ multiplex PCR; TCRdb's table is partial and in-frame only. The sample consists of some 200,000 clones, about 72% of them appearing once. This sample comprised PBMCs, obtained after 24 months of ibrutinib treatment. The receptors come from a human donor with chronic lymphocytic leukemia.

This clone was seen a handful of times. As DNA, the CDR3 is TGTGCCAGCAGCTCTGGGACTAGCGGATTCTACGAGCAGTACTTC. This sequence encodes CASSSGTSGFYEQYF. The chain recombines TRBV7-2 with TRBJ2-7, with 11 positions matching TRBD2. The CDR3 is 15 residues long. CDR1 and CDR2 (germline): SGHTA, FQGNSA. The V and J ends lost 4 bases and 3 bases, in that order; junction bases with no gene match: 5. Drawing the rest from reference TRBV7-2 and TRBJ2-7, the complete variable domain is GAGVSQSPSNKVTEKGKDVELRCDPISGHTALYWYRQSLGQGLEFLIYFQGNSAPDKSGLPSDRFSAERTGGSVSTLTIQRTQQEDSAVYLCASSSGTSGFYEQYFGPGTRLTVT.

The V and J genes are TRBV10-3 and TRBJ1-1, with D perhaps TRBD1 (5 bases). The germline V gene encodes CDR1 ENHRY and CDR2 SYGVKD. The ends were cut back, 2 bases at V and 0 bases at J, with 10 bases in the middle. The CDR3 sequence is 15 residues long. In nucleotides, the CDR3 is TGTGCCATCAGTGAGAGGGGATCCATGAACACTGAAGCTTTCTTT. Amino acid sequence: CAISERGSMNTEAFF.

V and J are TRBV28 and TRBJ2-2; the D is unclear. V lost 8 bases and J lost 3, with 10 bases in between. The CDR3 covers 13 residues. Per the germline V gene, CDR1 is MDHEN and CDR2 is SYDVKM. The CDR3 nucleotides read TGTGCCAGCCTCCGGGCGGACACCGGGGAGCTGTTTTTT. Translation: CASLRADTGELFF.

The chain uses TRBV5-1 and TRBJ2-7; D is undetermined. From germline, CDR1 is SGHRS and CDR2 YFSETQ. V was shortened by 3 bases and J by 5 bases, with 6 bases between the two germline ends. The CDR3 runs 11 residues. The CDR3 sequence is CASSSFNEQYF. CDR3 sequence (DNA): TGCGCCAGCAGCTCTTTCAACGAGCAGTACTTC.

In this sample, this clone turned up a few times. This chain uses TRBV7-9 with TRBJ2-1; TRBD1 matches at 10 bases. The CDR3 covers 14 residues. V was pared by 3 bases and J by 9 bases, with 5 bases of the junction left unmatched. Germline loops: CDR1 SEHNR, CDR2 FQNEAQ (reference sequence). As DNA, the CDR3 is TGTGCCAGCAGCTTTGGACAGGGGGTAGGTGAGCAGTTCTTC. Translation gives CASSFGQGVGEQFF.

This chain connects TRBV9 to TRBJ2-5, with D unresolved. V was clipped by 4 bases and J by 5 bases, with 12 bases between them. Germline V CDR1 and CDR2: SGDLS, YYNGEE. CDR3 length: 13 amino acids. The CDR3 reads CASSLRGAETQYF. CDR3 DNA sequence: TGTGCCAGCAGCCTCCGCGGAGCGGAGACCCAGTACTTC.

The rearrangement joins TRBV9 to TRBJ2-2; 10 bases line up with TRBD2. This CDR3 spans 17 amino acids. Germline trimming cut 0 bases from V and 1 base from J; bases unmatched to any gene: 3. The germline V gene encodes CDR1 SGDLS and CDR2 YYNGEE. This CDR3 is CASSVAASGRNTGELFF. The CDR3 DNA follows: TGTGCCAGCAGCGTAGCTGCTAGCGGGAGGAACACCGGGGAGCTGTTTTTT.

The V gene is TRBV13, the J gene TRBJ2-7; D is unclear. The CDR3 covers 12 residues. Germline V gives CDR1 PRHDT, CDR2 FYEKMQ (reference sequence). The V end lost 5 bases, the J end lost 2 bases, and 7 bases lay between the germline ends. This chain's CDR3 is CASSQQTYEQYF. CDR3 DNA: TGTGCCAGCAGCCAACAGACCTACGAGCAGTACTTC.

This clone appeared a few times. The genes are TRBV6-1 and TRBJ2-7, with TRBD1 matching over 7 bases. In germline, CDR1 is MNHNS, CDR2 SASEGT. The V gene end was trimmed by 4 bases and the J gene end by 2 bases; junction bases not matched to a gene: 2. The CDR3 loop spans 13 amino acids. The CDR3 here is CASSAGQPYEQYF. CDR3 coding DNA: TGTGCCAGCAGTGCGGGACAGCCCTACGAGCAGTACTTC.

The rearrangement links TRBV29-1 to TRBJ2-1; D not resolved. Germline V gives CDR1 SQVTM, CDR2 ANQGSEA. The V and J ends lost 7 bases and 8 bases respectively, with 12 bases between them. The CDR3 is made up of 11 amino acids. As DNA, the CDR3 is TGCAGCGCTTGTCTTCTGGATGAGCAGTTCTTC. Protein product: CSACLLDEQFF.

V and J are TRBV11-2 and TRBJ2-1, with D uncertain. CDR1 is SGHAT and CDR2 is FQNNGV in the germline V gene. The CDR3 consists of 12 residues. Trimming stripped 1 base from V and 9 bases from J, with 7 bases between. Here the CDR3 reads CASSLGLGEQFF. As DNA, the CDR3 is TGTGCCAGCAGCTTAGGCTTGGGTGAGCAGTTCTTC.

The chain carries TRBV19 and TRBJ1-4; D gene unclear. V lost 5 bases and J 3 bases, leaving 13 bases between the germline ends. There are 15 residues in the CDR3. The germline CDR1 and CDR2 sequences are LNHDA and SQIVND (reference sequence). As DNA, the CDR3 is TGTGCCAGTAGTCCCCAAGGGCTGGCTAATGAAAAACTGTTTTTT. The encoded protein is CASSPQGLANEKLFF.

The rearrangement uses TRBV7-9 and TRBJ2-7, with 9 bases aligning to TRBD2. The CDR3 is 13 residues long. V lost 8 bases, J lost 2 bases, and 4 bases stayed unmatched. Looked up from germline, CDR1 is SEHNR and CDR2 is FQNEAQ (reference sequence). CDR3 sequence: CASCLAGTYEQYF. In nucleotides, the CDR3 is TGTGCCAGCTGCCTAGCGGGAACCTACGAGCAGTACTTC.

V and J are TRBV15 and TRBJ1-1; D may be TRBD1 (5 bases). Trimming stripped 0 bases from V and 1 base from J, with 9 bases between. Germline V gene lookup returns CDR1 LNHNV and CDR2 YYDKDF (reference sequence). This CDR3 comprises 15 residues. The CDR3 protein is CATSRDLRGNTEAFF. The CDR3, as DNA: TGTGCCACCAGCAGAGATTTGAGGGGGAACACTGAAGCTTTCTTT.

J is TRBJ2-7 and V is TRBV11-2, with TRBD2 matching over 9 bases. This CDR3 spans 15 amino acids. Germline values: CDR1 SGHAT, CDR2 FQNNGV. The V gene end was trimmed by 0 bases and the J gene end by 5 bases; junction bases not matched to a gene: 5. The CDR3: CASSLEQAGGNEQYF. CDR3 bases: TGTGCCAGCAGCTTAGAGCAAGCGGGAGGAAACGAGCAGTACTTC.

The V call is TRBV19, the J call TRBJ2-7; 7 nucleotides match TRBD1. The CDR3 runs 15 residues. The germline V gene has CDR1 LNHDA and CDR2 SQIVND (reference sequence). With V trimmed by 6 bases and J by 2 bases, 10 bases remained unmatched. CDR3: CASRYLDRQTYEQYF. As DNA, the CDR3 is TGTGCCAGTAGATACCTGGACAGGCAAACCTACGAGCAGTACTTC.

The chain combines TRBV7-6 with TRBJ1-1, with D uncertain. V lost 2 bases, J lost 1 base, and 8 bases lay in between. Germline V gene data show CDR1 as SGHVS and CDR2 as FNYEAQ. The CDR3 has 14 residues. The CDR3 nucleotides are TGTGCCAGCAGCTTATTTCGGGAGAACACTGAAGCTTTCTTT. Residues: CASSLFRENTEAFF.

The chain employs TRBV19 and TRBJ2-7; unclear D gene. The V and J ends lost 7 bases and 5 bases respectively, with 15 bases between them. Germline V CDR1 and CDR2: LNHDA, SQIVND (reference sequence). The CDR3 length is 13 residues. The CDR3 DNA reads as TGTGCCAGTACCCAGACTGAAGGGAACGAGCAGTACTTC. Translation: CASTQTEGNEQYF.

The rearrangement links TRBV7-6 to TRBJ2-7; TRBD1 agrees at 7 bases. Germline CDR1 SGHVS, CDR2 FNYEAQ. CDR3 length: 15 amino acids. Unmatched junction bases numbered 12, after V lost 5 bases and J lost 5 bases. Written as DNA, the CDR3 is TGTGCCAGCAGCAAGGGGGCTCCCCCCCTCCACGAGCAGTACTTC. It specifies CASSKGAPPLHEQYF.

The gene calls are TRBV6-5 and TRBJ1-5, with a possible D match to TRBD1 (5 bases). Germline V gene data show CDR1 as MNHEY and CDR2 as SVGAGI. The length of the CDR3 is 15 residues. V lost 7 bases and J 2 bases, leaving 15 bases between the germline ends. CDR3 coding DNA: TGTGCCAGCACTCGAAGTCGGGGCGGCAATCAGCCCCAGCATTTT. Amino acids: CASTRSRGGNQPQHF.

The genes are TRBV6-5 and TRBJ2-7, with a weak D call TRBD2 (6 bases). Germline loops: CDR1 MNHEY, CDR2 SVGAGI. Deletions cut 6 bases from V and 0 bases from J, with 12 bases between. The CDR3 loop spans 14 amino acids. The DNA for the CDR3 is TGTGCCAGCAGACAGGACGGGAGCTCCTACGAGCAGTACTTC. Encoded protein: CASRQDGSSYEQYF.

The chain couples TRBV9 to TRBJ1-4; the match to TRBD1 covers 9 bases. The CDR3 loop spans 15 amino acids. The V gene end was trimmed by 0 bases and the J gene end by 8 bases; junction bases not matched to a gene: 5. CDR1 SGDLS and CDR2 YYNGEE come from the germline V gene. For the CDR3, the DNA is TGTGCCAGCAGCGTAGAGGGACAGGGAGGGGAAAAACTGTTTTTT. As protein: CASSVEGQGGEKLFF.

The V gene is TRBV12-5, the J gene TRBJ2-3; D is unclear. The length of the CDR3 is 13 residues. CDR1 and CDR2 from the germline V gene are LGHNT and FRNRAP. Trimming cost V 2 bases and J 4 bases, with 7 bases left between them. DNA for the CDR3: TGTGCTAGTGGTTTGAGTGGACCAGATACGCAGTATTTT. This encodes CASGLSGPDTQYF.

The CDR3 DNA sequence: TGTGCCAGCAGCTTTAGGACCGAACTTCACAATGAGCAGTTCTTC. Translation: CASSFRTELHNEQFF. The chain has TRBV5-4 and TRBJ2-1; D not certain. The germline V gene encodes CDR1 SGHNT and CDR2 YYREEE (reference sequence). The CDR3 spans 15 residues. V lost 2 bases and J lost 5, with 14 bases in between.

This clone was seen a few times. The genes are TRBV5-1 and TRBJ1-1, with 8 bases matching TRBD1. Germline CDR1 is SGHRS and CDR2 is YFSETQ. The J segment lost 4 bases and the V segment lost 0 bases, leaving 2 bases of the junction unmatched. CDR3 length: 14 residues. The CDR3 DNA is TGCGCCAGCAGCTTGGAGGACAGGGTCACTGAAGCTTTCTTT. Translation: CASSLEDRVTEAFF.

The chain carries TRBV19 and TRBJ2-7; a possible D gene is TRBD2 (5 bases). V dropped 2 bases and J dropped 2 bases, with 10 bases sitting between them. The length of the CDR3 is 14 residues. Germline V gives CDR1 LNHDA, CDR2 SQIVND (reference sequence). CDR3 residues: CASSISGAPYEQYF. Here the CDR3 DNA reads TGTGCCAGTAGTATAAGCGGAGCGCCCTACGAGCAGTACTTC.

V is TRBV25-1 and J is TRBJ2-1; TRBD2 is a possible D gene (5 bases). Deletions cut 3 bases from V and 3 bases from J, with 9 bases between. The CDR3 has 14 residues. Germline lookup yields CDR1 MGHDK and CDR2 SYGVNS. This chain's CDR3 is CASSEAGFYNEQFF. CDR3 DNA: TGTGCCAGCAGTGAGGCGGGCTTCTACAATGAGCAGTTCTTC.

V usage is TRBV18 and J usage is TRBJ1-5, with 10 bases matching TRBD1. The CDR3 runs to 16 residues. J gave up 6 bases and V 3 bases, and 8 bases lay outside the gene matches. Germline assignment: CDR1 KGHSH and CDR2 LQKENI. Written as DNA, the CDR3 is TGTGCCAGCTCACCTGTATGGGGACAGGGGACTCAGCCCCAGCATTTT. This gives the protein CASSPVWGQGTQPQHF.

The rearrangement joins TRBV27 to TRBJ2-7, with TRBD1 identical over 9 bases. V gave up 3 bases and J gave up 3 bases; unmatched junction bases: 9. Per germline, CDR1 MNHEY and CDR2 SMNVEV (reference sequence). The CDR3 has 16 residues. The CDR3 sequence is CASSFMGQGSLYEQYF. The CDR3 nucleotides read TGTGCCAGCAGTTTCATGGGACAGGGTTCACTCTACGAGCAGTACTTC.

This rearrangement joins TRBV7-9 to TRBJ2-5; D unclear. Germline V gene data show CDR1 as SEHNR and CDR2 as FQNEAQ (reference sequence). V lost 6 bases and J lost 4, with 21 bases in between. The CDR3 is 16 amino acids. The CDR3 nucleotides are TGTGCCAGCAGGGGGTCAGGCAGCGCGTTCCGAGAGACCCAGTACTTC. Translated, it gives CASRGSGSAFRETQYF.